The clone carrying this T cell receptor beta chain has just one count. The data originate from a study of shared clonotypes between healthy human individuals. Data came from immunoSEQ multiplex PCR; TCRdb stores just in-frame clones and leaves some out. The profile shows about 770,000 clones, 55% to 80% of them singletons. Free of recent acute infections or vaccinations, the donors were healthy HIV-negative adults. Trimming shortened V by 5 bases and J by 3 bases, and 7 bases separated the two germline ends. Germline CDR1 SGHAT, CDR2 FQDESV (reference sequence). There are 12 residues in the CDR3. The clonotype originates from a woman younger than 45 in good health. The rearrangement uses TRBV11-1 and TRBJ1-2, with D hard to call. Sequencing was performed on memory CD4+ T cells sorted from blood. Subset reported: CD45RA-negative fraction. DNA for the CDR3: TGTGCCAGCAGCAACCGGGACTATGGCTACACCTTC. Amino acid sequence: CASSNRDYGYTF.